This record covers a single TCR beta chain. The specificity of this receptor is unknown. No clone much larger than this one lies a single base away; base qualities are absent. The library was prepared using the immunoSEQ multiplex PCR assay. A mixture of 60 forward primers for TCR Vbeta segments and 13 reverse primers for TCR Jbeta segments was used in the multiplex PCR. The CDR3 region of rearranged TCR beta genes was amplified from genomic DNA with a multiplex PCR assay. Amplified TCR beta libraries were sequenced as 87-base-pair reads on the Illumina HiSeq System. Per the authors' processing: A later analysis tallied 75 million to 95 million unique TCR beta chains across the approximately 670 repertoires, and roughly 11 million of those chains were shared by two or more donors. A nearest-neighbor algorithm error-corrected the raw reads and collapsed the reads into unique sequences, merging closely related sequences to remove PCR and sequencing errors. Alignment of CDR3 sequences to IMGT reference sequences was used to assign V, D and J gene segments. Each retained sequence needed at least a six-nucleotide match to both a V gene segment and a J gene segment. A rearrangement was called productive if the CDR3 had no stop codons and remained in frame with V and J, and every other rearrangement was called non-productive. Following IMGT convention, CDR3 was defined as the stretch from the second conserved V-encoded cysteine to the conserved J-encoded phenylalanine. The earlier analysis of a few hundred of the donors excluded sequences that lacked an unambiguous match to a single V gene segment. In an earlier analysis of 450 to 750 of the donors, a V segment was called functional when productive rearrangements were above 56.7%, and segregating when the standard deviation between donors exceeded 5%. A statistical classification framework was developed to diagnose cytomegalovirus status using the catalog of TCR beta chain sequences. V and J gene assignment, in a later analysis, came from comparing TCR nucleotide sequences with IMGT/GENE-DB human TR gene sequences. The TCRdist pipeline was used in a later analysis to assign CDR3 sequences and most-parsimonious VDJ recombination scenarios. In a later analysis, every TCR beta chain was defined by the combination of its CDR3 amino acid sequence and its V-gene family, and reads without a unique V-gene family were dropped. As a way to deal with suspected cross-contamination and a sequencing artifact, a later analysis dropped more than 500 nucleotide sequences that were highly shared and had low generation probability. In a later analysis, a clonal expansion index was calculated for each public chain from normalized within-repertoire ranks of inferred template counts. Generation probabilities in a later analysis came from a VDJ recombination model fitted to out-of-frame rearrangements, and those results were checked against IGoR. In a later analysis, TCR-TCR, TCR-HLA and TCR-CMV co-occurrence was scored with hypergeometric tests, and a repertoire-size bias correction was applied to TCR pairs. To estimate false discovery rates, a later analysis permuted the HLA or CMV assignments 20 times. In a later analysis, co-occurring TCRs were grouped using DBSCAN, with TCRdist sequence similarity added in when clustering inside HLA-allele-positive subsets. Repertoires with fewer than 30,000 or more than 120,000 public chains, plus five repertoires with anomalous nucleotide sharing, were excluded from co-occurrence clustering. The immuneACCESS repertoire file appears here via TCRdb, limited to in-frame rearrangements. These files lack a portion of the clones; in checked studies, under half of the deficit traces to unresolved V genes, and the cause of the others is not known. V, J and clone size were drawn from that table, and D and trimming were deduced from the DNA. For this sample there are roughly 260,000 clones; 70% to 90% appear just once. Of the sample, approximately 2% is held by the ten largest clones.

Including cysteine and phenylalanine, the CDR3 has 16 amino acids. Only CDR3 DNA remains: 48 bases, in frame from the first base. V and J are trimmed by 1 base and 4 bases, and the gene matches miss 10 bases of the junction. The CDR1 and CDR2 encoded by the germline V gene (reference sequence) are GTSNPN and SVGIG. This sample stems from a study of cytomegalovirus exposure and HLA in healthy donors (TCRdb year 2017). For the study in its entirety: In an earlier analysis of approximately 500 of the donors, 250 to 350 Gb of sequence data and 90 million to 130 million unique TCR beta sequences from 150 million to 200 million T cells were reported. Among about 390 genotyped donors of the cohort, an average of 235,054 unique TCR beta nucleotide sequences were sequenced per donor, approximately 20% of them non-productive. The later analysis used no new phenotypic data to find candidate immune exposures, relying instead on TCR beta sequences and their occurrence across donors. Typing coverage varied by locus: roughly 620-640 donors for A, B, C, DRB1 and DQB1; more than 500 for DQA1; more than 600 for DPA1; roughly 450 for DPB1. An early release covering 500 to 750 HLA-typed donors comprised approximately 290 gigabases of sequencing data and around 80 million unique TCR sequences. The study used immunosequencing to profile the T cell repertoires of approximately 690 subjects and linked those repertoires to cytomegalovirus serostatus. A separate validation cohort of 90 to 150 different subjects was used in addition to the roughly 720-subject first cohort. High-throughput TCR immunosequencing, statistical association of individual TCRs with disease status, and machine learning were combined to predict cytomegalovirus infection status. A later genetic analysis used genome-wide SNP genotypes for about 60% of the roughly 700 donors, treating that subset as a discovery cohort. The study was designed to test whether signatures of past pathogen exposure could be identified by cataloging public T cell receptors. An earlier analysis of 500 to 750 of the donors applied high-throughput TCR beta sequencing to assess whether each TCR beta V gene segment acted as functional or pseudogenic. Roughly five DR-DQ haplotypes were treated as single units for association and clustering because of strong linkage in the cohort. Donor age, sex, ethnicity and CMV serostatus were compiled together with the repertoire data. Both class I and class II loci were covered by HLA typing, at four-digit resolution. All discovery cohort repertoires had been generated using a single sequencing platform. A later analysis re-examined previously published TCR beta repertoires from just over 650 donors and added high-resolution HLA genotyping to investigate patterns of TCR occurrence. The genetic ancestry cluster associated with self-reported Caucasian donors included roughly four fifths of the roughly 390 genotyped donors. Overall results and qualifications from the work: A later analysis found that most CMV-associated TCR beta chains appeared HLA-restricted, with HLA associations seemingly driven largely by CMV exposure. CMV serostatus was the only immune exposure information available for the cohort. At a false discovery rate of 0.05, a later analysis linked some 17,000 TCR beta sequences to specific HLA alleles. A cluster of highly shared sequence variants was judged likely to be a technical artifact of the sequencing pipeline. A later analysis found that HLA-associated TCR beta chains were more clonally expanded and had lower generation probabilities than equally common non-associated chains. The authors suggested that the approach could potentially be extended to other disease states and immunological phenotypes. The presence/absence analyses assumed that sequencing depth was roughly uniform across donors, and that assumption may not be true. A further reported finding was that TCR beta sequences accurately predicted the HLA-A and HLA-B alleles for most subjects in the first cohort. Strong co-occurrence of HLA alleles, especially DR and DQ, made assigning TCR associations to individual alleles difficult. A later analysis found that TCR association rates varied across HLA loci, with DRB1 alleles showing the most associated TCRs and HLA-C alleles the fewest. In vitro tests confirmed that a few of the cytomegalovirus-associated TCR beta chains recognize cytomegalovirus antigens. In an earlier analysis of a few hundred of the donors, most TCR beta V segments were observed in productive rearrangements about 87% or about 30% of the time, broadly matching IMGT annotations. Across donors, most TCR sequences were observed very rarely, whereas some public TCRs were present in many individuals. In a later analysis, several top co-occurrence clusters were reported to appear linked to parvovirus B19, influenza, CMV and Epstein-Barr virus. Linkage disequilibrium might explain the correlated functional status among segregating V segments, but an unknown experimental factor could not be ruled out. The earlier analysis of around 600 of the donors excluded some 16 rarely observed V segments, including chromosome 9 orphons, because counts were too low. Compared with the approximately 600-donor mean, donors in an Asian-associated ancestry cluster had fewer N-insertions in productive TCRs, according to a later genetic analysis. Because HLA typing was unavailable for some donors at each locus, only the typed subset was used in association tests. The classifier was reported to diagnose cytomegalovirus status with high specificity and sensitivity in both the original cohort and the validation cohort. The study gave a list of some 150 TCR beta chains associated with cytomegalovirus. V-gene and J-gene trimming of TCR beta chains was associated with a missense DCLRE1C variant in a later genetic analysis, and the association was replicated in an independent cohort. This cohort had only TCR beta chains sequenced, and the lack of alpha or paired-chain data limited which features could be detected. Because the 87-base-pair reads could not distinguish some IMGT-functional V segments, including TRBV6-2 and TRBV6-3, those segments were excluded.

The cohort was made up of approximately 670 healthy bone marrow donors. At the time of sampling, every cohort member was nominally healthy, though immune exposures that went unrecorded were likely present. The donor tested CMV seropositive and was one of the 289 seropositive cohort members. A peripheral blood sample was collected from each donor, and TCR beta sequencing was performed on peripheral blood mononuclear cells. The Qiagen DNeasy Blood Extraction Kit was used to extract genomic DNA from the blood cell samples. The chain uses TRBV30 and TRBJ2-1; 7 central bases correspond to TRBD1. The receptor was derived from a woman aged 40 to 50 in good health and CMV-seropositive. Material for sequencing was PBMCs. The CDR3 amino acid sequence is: CAWSGFIGTAYNEQFF. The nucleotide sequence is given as TGTGCCTGGAGTGGATTTATTGGGACAGCATACAATGAGCAGTTCTTC.